The 28 T cell receptor beta chains below all came from one sample that was sequenced in a study of Tregs in tolerant kidney transplant recipients. TCRdb's table, derived via immunoSEQ multiplex PCR, lists solely in-frame clones and lacks some. Altogether about 72,000 clones are present, roughly 89% being singletons, with the ten largest covering 11%. The specimen was CD8+ T cells from blood, collected before the transplant. The receptor set was obtained from a human donor who received a combined kidney and bone marrow transplant.

This chain connects TRBV7-2 to TRBJ2-7; D may be TRBD1 (5 bases). This CDR3 has 14 residues. Trimming cost V 0 bases and J 2 bases, with 8 bases left between them. Germline lookup yields CDR1 SGHTA and CDR2 FQGNSA. The CDR3 DNA sequence: TGTGCCAGCAGCTTAGCGGACACCGCCTACGAGCAGTACTTC. Its translation: CASSLADTAYEQYF.

The V gene is TRBV9, the J gene TRBJ2-7; 9 nucleotides align to TRBD2. With V trimmed by 3 bases and J by 6 bases, 7 bases remained unmatched. Germline loops: CDR1 SGDLS, CDR2 YYNGEE. The CDR3 has 14 residues. CDR3 DNA: TGTGCCAGCAGCGAAGCGGGGGGCGGGGGCGAGCAGTACTTC. It specifies CASSEAGGGGEQYF.

The chain couples TRBV29-1 to TRBJ2-1; D may be TRBD2 (6 bases). CDR3 length equals 12 residues. In germline, CDR1 is SQVTM, CDR2 ANQGSEA. The V end was cut by 7 bases, the J end by 3 bases, with 10 bases between. For the CDR3, the DNA is TGCAGCGGGCGGGGTGACTACAATGAGCAGTTCTTC. Amino acids: CSGRGDYNEQFF.

The genes are TRBV5-1 and TRBJ1-1, with D maybe TRBD1 (5 bases). Per the germline V gene, CDR1 is SGHRS and CDR2 is YFSETQ. Trimming shortened V by 4 bases and J by 1 base, and 11 bases separated the two germline ends. CDR3 length: 14 residues. CDR3 sequence: CASSPGGRNTEAFF. CDR3 sequence (DNA): TGCGCCAGCAGCCCTGGGGGGAGGAACACTGAAGCTTTCTTT.

V usage is TRBV2 and J usage is TRBJ2-5; tentative D call: TRBD2 (6 bases). V gave up 10 bases and J gave up 4 bases, with 25 bases separating them. CDR1 and CDR2 from the germline V gene are SNHLY and FYNNEI. CDR3 length: 16 amino acids. The CDR3 loop is CATKGWSAGVGETQYF. DNA for the CDR3: TGTGCCACCAAGGGGTGGTCAGCGGGTGTAGGAGAGACCCAGTACTTC.

This clone is a singleton in its sample. The rearrangement uses TRBV6-1 and TRBJ2-7, with D possibly TRBD1 on 5 matching bases. CDR3 length: 16 amino acids. Per the germline V gene, CDR1 is MNHNS and CDR2 is SASEGT. V lost 2 bases, J lost 5 bases, and 19 bases lay in between. CDR3 residues: CASSEWSLGRADEQYF. CDR3 in DNA: TGTGCCAGCAGTGAATGGTCTTTGGGCAGGGCGGACGAGCAGTACTTC.

J is TRBJ1-1 and V is TRBV9; D gene unclear. The germline V and J ends were trimmed by 4 bases and 0 bases, with 7 bases remaining between them. The CDR3 is made up of 13 amino acids. Germline loops: CDR1 SGDLS, CDR2 YYNGEE. This CDR3 reads CASSSTMNTEAFF. CDR3 in DNA: TGTGCCAGCAGCTCTACTATGAACACTGAAGCTTTCTTT.

The CDR3 nucleotides are TGTGCCAGCAGCGTAGCTACTGGAAACACCATATATTTT. Its translation is CASSVATGNTIYF. This chain joins TRBV9 and TRBJ1-3, with D uncertain. The V end was cut by 0 bases, the J end by 2 bases, with 3 bases between. This CDR3 contains 13 residues. Germline CDR1 and CDR2: SGDLS and YYNGEE.

The V call is TRBV14, the J call TRBJ1-1; 8 positions agree with TRBD1. This CDR3 is built from 15 residues. V was clipped by 4 bases and J by 4 bases; unmatched bases: 8. Germline V gene data show CDR1 as SGHDN and CDR2 as FVKESK. CDR3 nucleotide sequence: TGTGCCAGCAGCCCCCGGGGACAGGTTCTCACTGAAGCTTTCTTT. Translating it yields CASSPRGQVLTEAFF. Full variable domain (outside the CDR3, taken from reference TRBV14 and TRBJ1-1): EAGVTQFPSHSVIEKGQTVTLRCDPISGHDNLYWYRRVMGKEIKFLLHFVKESKQDESGMPNNRFLAERTGGTYSTLKVQPAELEDSGVYFCASSPRGQVLTEAFFGQGTRLTVV.

The table lists this clone with a count of one. The J gene is TRBJ1-1, the V gene TRBV5-1; 11 positions agree with TRBD1. V gave up 3 bases and J gave up 0 bases; unmatched junction bases: 7. The CDR3 loop spans 17 amino acids. From germline, CDR1 is SGHRS and CDR2 YFSETQ. CDR3 bases: TGCGCCAGCAGCTACGACCGGGACAGGGGGATGAACACTGAAGCTTTCTTT. This codes for CASSYDRDRGMNTEAFF.

CDR3 sequence reads: CASSGAGAETQYF. DNA of the CDR3: TGTGCCAGCAGCGGTGCGGGGGCAGAGACCCAGTACTTC. The chain couples TRBV5-6 to TRBJ2-5, with a possible D match to TRBD2 (7 bases). The CDR3 is 13 amino acids. In germline, CDR1 is SGHDT, CDR2 YYEEEE. Deletions cut 4 bases from V and 4 bases from J, with 11 bases between.

The genes are TRBV7-8 and TRBJ2-3, with 9 bases matching TRBD2. The V and J ends lost 4 bases and 2 bases, in that order; junction bases with no gene match: 7. The CDR3 extends over 16 amino acids. The germline V gene encodes CDR1 SGHVS and CDR2 FQNEAQ. The CDR3 DNA sequence: TGTGCCAGCAGCTCCGGGACTAGCTTTTCCACAGATACGCAGTATTTT. Residues: CASSSGTSFSTDTQYF.

The chain has TRBV7-2 and TRBJ2-1; D possibly corresponds to TRBD2 (7 bases). Germline V gives CDR1 SGHTA, CDR2 FQGNSA. This CDR3 contains 15 residues. V lost 5 bases and J 3 bases, leaving 14 bases between the germline ends. The CDR3 sequence: CASSPLRGLYNEQFF. In DNA, the CDR3 is TGTGCCAGCAGCCCCCTGCGGGGGCTCTACAATGAGCAGTTCTTC.

V usage is TRBV5-1 and J usage is TRBJ1-1, with unresolved D. Germline V gene lookup returns CDR1 SGHRS and CDR2 YFSETQ. Trimming stripped 0 bases from V and 2 bases from J, with 11 bases between. The length of the CDR3 is 15 residues. CDR3 region: CASSLVSEGNTEAFF. Here the CDR3 DNA reads TGCGCCAGCAGCTTGGTTTCGGAGGGAAACACTGAAGCTTTCTTT.

The J gene is TRBJ1-5, the V gene TRBV7-3; a possible D gene is TRBD1 (5 bases). CDR3 size: 16 residues. Deletions cut 2 bases from V and 4 bases from J, with 15 bases between. CDR1 is SGHTA and CDR2 is FQGTGA in the germline V gene. This CDR3 reads CASSLPAYTGNQPQHF. CDR3 in DNA: TGTGCCAGCAGCTTACCGGCCTACACAGGAAATCAGCCCCAGCATTTT.

V usage is TRBV27 and J usage is TRBJ2-3, with 10 bases aligning to TRBD1. Per the germline V gene, CDR1 is MNHEY and CDR2 is SMNVEV (reference sequence). The CDR3 loop spans 16 amino acids. V shed 2 bases and J 5 bases; nucleotides not matched to a gene: 7. The CDR3 is CASSLVRDRGEDTQYF. DNA for the CDR3: TGTGCCAGCAGTTTAGTTCGGGACAGGGGTGAAGATACGCAGTATTTT.

The V call is TRBV9, the J call TRBJ2-6; 9 bases align to TRBD1. With V trimmed by 3 bases and J by 0 bases, 1 base remained unmatched. There are 16 residues in the CDR3. Germline V gives CDR1 SGDLS, CDR2 YYNGEE. As DNA, the CDR3 is TGTGCCAGCAGCGGGGACAGGGCCTCTGGGGCCAACGTCCTGACTTTC. Amino acids: CASSGDRASGANVLTF.

The DNA for the CDR3 is TGTGCCAGCAGCCGCCCGGCAGGGGGCCTCGGAAACACCATATATTTT. This translates into CASSRPAGGLGNTIYF. The chain uses TRBV5-5 and TRBJ1-3; 8 bases map to TRBD1. The CDR3 consists of 16 residues. Germline CDR1 and CDR2: SGHKS and YYEKEE (reference sequence). J lost 4 bases, V lost 4 bases, and 10 bases had no gene match.

This rearrangement joins TRBV27 to TRBJ2-7, with D possibly being TRBD2 (5 bases). Trimming removed 0 bases from V and 2 bases from J, with 14 bases in between. The CDR3 spans 16 residues. In germline, CDR1 is MNHEY, CDR2 SMNVEV (reference sequence). CDR3 protein: CASSLSIGTGTYEQYF. CDR3 bases: TGTGCCAGCAGTTTATCGATTGGAACGGGGACCTACGAGCAGTACTTC.

The V call is TRBV9, the J call TRBJ2-3, with a possible D match to TRBD2 (5 bases). V was clipped by 2 bases and J by 0 bases, with 13 bases between them. This CDR3 has 16 residues. Germline assignment: CDR1 SGDLS and CDR2 YYNGEE. DNA of the CDR3: TGTGCCAGCAGCGTGGACGGACTGCCGAGCACAGATACGCAGTATTTT. This translates into CASSVDGLPSTDTQYF.

The chain has TRBV9 and TRBJ2-7; TRBD2 matches at 12 bases. V lost 0 bases, J lost 2 bases, and 0 bases stayed unmatched. The germline V gene has CDR1 SGDLS and CDR2 YYNGEE. The CDR3 covers 15 residues. This CDR3 is CASSVASGRAYEQYF. CDR3 nucleotide sequence: TGTGCCAGCAGCGTAGCTAGCGGGAGGGCCTACGAGCAGTACTTC.

The rearrangement uses TRBV30 and TRBJ1-2; D might be TRBD1 (5 bases). CDR3 length: 13 residues. Germline lookup yields CDR1 GTSNPN and CDR2 SVGIG (reference sequence). Deletions cut 2 bases from V and 5 bases from J, with 12 bases between. CDR3 sequence: CAWSPEDTYGYTF. The CDR3 DNA follows: TGTGCCTGGAGTCCAGAGGACACTTATGGCTACACCTTC. The complete variable domain, with remaining parts taken from reference TRBV30 and TRBJ1-2, reads SQTIHQWPATLVQPVGSPLSLECTVEGTSNPNLYWYRQAAGRGLQLLFYSVGIGQISSEVPQNLSASRPQDRQFILSSKKLLLSDSGFYLCAWSPEDTYGYTFGSGTRLTVV.

The chain uses TRBV7-2 and TRBJ2-5; D is unclear. The V end was cut by 1 base, the J end by 4 bases, with 13 bases between. Germline assignment: CDR1 SGHTA and CDR2 FQGNSA. This CDR3 comprises 15 residues. As DNA, the CDR3 is TGTGCCAGCAGCTTAGTCTCAAGCCCCGGAGAGACCCAGTACTTC. Translating gives CASSLVSSPGETQYF.

The table lists this clone with a count of one. The rearrangement joins TRBV15 to TRBJ2-1; 7 positions agree with TRBD1. The CDR3 totals 16 residues. The germline gives CDR1 LNHNV, CDR2 YYDKDF (reference sequence). V shed 0 bases and J 4 bases; nucleotides not matched to a gene: 6. The CDR3 here is CATSRESQGVYNEQFF. The CDR3 coding sequence is TGTGCCACCAGCAGAGAATCGCAGGGGGTGTACAATGAGCAGTTCTTC.

V gene TRBV29-1 combines with J gene TRBJ2-1; the D gene is possibly TRBD2 (6 bases). Deletions cut 7 bases from V and 6 bases from J, with 13 bases between. This CDR3 is 12 amino acids long. The germline gives CDR1 SQVTM, CDR2 ANQGSEA. CDR3 DNA sequence: TGCAGCGGCCGGGACTCGGGCAATGAGCAGTTCTTC. Its translation: CSGRDSGNEQFF.

Concerning this clone itself: In the same sample, other DNA sequences code for this CDR3. The rearrangement uses TRBV7-2 and TRBJ2-7; TRBD2 aligns across 14 bases. The ends lost 2 bases at V and 3 bases at J; junction bases unmatched: 3. Germline CDR1 and CDR2: SGHTA and FQGNSA. There are 16 residues in the CDR3. CDR3: CASSLLGLAGGYEQYF. CDR3 DNA: TGTGCCAGCAGCTTACTCGGACTAGCGGGAGGCTACGAGCAGTACTTC.

The chain is built from TRBV2 and TRBJ2-2, with a weak D call TRBD2 (6 bases). Trimming left V 9 bases short and J 3 bases short, with 11 bases between. Looked up from germline, CDR1 is SNHLY and CDR2 is FYNNEI. The length of the CDR3 is 13 residues. CDR3 protein: CAREGEDTGELFF. In DNA, the CDR3 is TGTGCCAGGGAAGGGGAGGACACCGGGGAGCTGTTTTTT.

This clone has only one observation. The V and J genes are TRBV30 and TRBJ1-5, with 11 bases aligning to TRBD1. J was trimmed by 5 bases and V by 5 bases; bases with no gene match: 14. From germline, CDR1 is GTSNPN and CDR2 SVGIG (reference sequence). The CDR3 length is 17 residues. For the CDR3, the DNA is TGTGCCTGGTCCGAAATCCGGGACAGGGGGTTGGATCAGCCCCAGCATTTT. It specifies CAWSEIRDRGLDQPQHF. Looking up the rest from reference TRBV30 and TRBJ1-5 gives the full variable domain: SQTIHQWPATLVQPVGSPLSLECTVEGTSNPNLYWYRQAAGRGLQLLFYSVGIGQISSEVPQNLSASRPQDRQFILSSKKLLLSDSGFYLCAWSEIRDRGLDQPQHFGDGTRLSIL.